This TCR beta chain was captured in a study of T cell changes during pregnancy in multiple sclerosis. Here immunoSEQ multiplex PCR was the method, and the copy in TCRdb shows in-frame clones only, minus some. The data show over 80,000 clones, over 75% seen once. Sequenced material: peripheral blood, taken in the second trimester of pregnancy. The receptor comes from a female donor in good health, enrolled as a control in a pregnancy study.

DNA of the CDR3: TGTGCCAGCTCACCAAGCGGGACAGGGGCACGAAACACCATATATTTT. Its protein is CASSPSGTGARNTIYF. The chain uses TRBV18 and TRBJ1-3; the match to TRBD1 covers 10 bases. Germline V gives CDR1 KGHSH, CDR2 LQKENI. The CDR3 totals 16 residues. V lost 2 bases and J lost 5; bases outside the gene matches: 6.